The next 8 T cell receptor beta chains were all read from a single sample in a study of post-analysis software for immune sequencing data. General study findings and limits: TRBV segments more frequent in patients than in controls numbered about five and included TRBV5-6, TRBV5-1 and TRBV20-1.

Unique molecular identifiers were built into the TCR beta cDNA libraries. In TCRdb, the PCR reads were re-called with MiXCR into one record per CDR3 protein. The sample has some 690,000 distinct CDR3 sequences, 25% to 30% seen once; the top ten hold 0.55% to 0.65%. Their antigen targets remain unknown. Sequenced sample: blood. The receptors were gathered from a girl under 18 with multiple sclerosis.

Here the CDR3 DNA reads TGCAGTGCTCCCCGGACTAGCGGGGCCGGTAGGACCCAGTACTTC. Translating gives CSAPRTSGAGRTQYF. The chain links TRBV20-1 to TRBJ2-7; 12 positions agree with TRBD2. The J call may not be correct, given that the DNA end is closer to TRBJ2-5. CDR1 is DFQATT and CDR2 is SNEGSKA in the germline V gene (reference sequence). CDR3 length equals 15 residues.

The chain joins TRBV15 to TRBJ2-1, with D possibly called TRBD1 or TRBD2 (6 bases each). Germline V gives CDR1 LNHNV, CDR2 YYDKDF (reference sequence). V was shortened by 1 base and J by 5 bases, with 12 bases between the two germline ends. The CDR3 has 15 residues. The CDR3 bases are TGTGCCACCAGCAGAGGGTCGGGGGCGCACAATGAGCAGTTCTTC. Amino acids: CATSRGSGAHNEQFF.

V gene TRBV27 combines with J gene TRBJ1-4; D is undetermined. V was shortened by 4 bases and J by 10 bases, with 16 bases between the two germline ends. Germline lookup yields CDR1 MNHEY and CDR2 SMNVEV (reference sequence). The CDR3 has 14 amino acids. The CDR3 DNA reads as TGTGCCAGCAGTTCCCCCTTGTTAGGCGGAAAACTGTTTTTT. Amino acid sequence: CASSSPLLGGKLFF.

In its sample, this clonotype was seen a few times. This chain uses TRBV12-3 or TRBV12-4 with TRBJ2-7, with no clear D. The length of the CDR3 is 13 residues. V shed 1 base and J shed 7 bases, with 11 bases lying between them. The CDR3 DNA reads TGTGCCAGCAGTTTAGTCGGGTCCTCGGAGCAGTACTTC. It specifies CASSLVGSSEQYF.

The chain carries TRBV27 and TRBJ2-1; 11 nucleotides agree with TRBD1. CDR3 length equals 14 residues. The V gene's germline CDR1 is MNHEY and CDR2 SMNVEV (reference sequence). Unmatched junction bases numbered 7, after V lost 11 bases and J lost 4 bases. Written as DNA, the CDR3 is TGTGCCCTACCGGGACAGGGGGTTTACAATGAGCAGTTCTTC. Translation: CALPGQGVYNEQFF.

The genes are TRBV6-4 and TRBJ2-3, with TRBD1 as a possible D gene (5 bases). From germline, CDR1 is MRHNA and CDR2 SNTAGT. The V and J ends lost 5 bases and 2 bases respectively, with 11 bases between them. This CDR3 is 14 amino acids long. The CDR3 nucleotides read TGTGCCAGCAGTAGGGCAGGGTTCACAGATACGCAGTATTTT. It yields the protein CASSRAGFTDTQYF.

The rearrangement joins TRBV7-2 to TRBJ2-1, with 13 positions matching TRBD2. Trimming removed 8 bases from V and 8 bases from J; junction bases left unmatched: 6. In germline, CDR1 is SGHTA, CDR2 FQGNSA. This CDR3 is 14 amino acids long. CDR3 nucleotides: TGTGCCAGCCTTGGACTAGCGGGAGTGGATGAGCAGTTCTTC. This sequence encodes CASLGLAGVDEQFF.

V usage is TRBV7-2 and J usage is TRBJ2-3; D uncertain. Germline CDR1 and CDR2: SGHTA and FQGNSA. Trimming left V 1 base short and J 9 bases short, with 11 bases between. This CDR3 has 13 amino acids. The DNA for the CDR3 is TGTGCCAGCAGCTTAGATCGAACTTACACGCAGTATTTT. It yields the protein CASSLDRTYTQYF.